Following are 14 T cell receptor beta chains from one sample sequenced in a study of T cells in Graves' hyperthyroidism and ophthalmopathy. RNA transcripts yielded amplified TCR beta CDR3 regions. First-round RT-PCR targeting the TCR CDR3 was performed with the HTBI primer set. TCRdb called the multiplex PCR reads again in MiXCR, with one record for every CDR3 protein. The sample holds hundreds of thousands of distinct CDR3 sequences, 14% seen once. The sample comprised blood. All receptors come from a young woman with Graves' hyperthyroidism.

The chain combines TRBV30 with TRBJ2-2, with TRBD2 as a possible D gene (5 bases). The CDR3 consists of 14 residues. CDR1 is GTSNPN, CDR2 SVGIG, per germline (reference sequence). Trimming shortened V by 4 bases and J by 2 bases, and 11 bases separated the two germline ends. As DNA, the CDR3 is TGTGCCTGGATGGGCGGGCCCAACACCGGGGAGCTGTTTTTT. This encodes CAWMGGPNTGELFF.

This clonotype was detected ten times or more. This chain uses TRBV2 with TRBJ1-1; D is unresolved. The CDR3 covers 14 residues. Trimming pared 1 base from V and 0 bases from J, leaving 6 bases between. Germline V lookup: CDR1 SNHLY, CDR2 FYNNEI. Here the CDR3 reads CASSEGRLNTEAFF. DNA for the CDR3: TGTGCCAGCAGTGAAGGTCGACTGAACACTGAAGCTTTCTTT.

This clonotype came up many times. This rearrangement joins TRBV9 to TRBJ2-5; 11 bases are a match to TRBD2. The V gene's germline CDR1 is SGDLS and CDR2 YYNGEE. J gave up 5 bases and V 0 bases, and 12 bases lay outside the gene matches. This CDR3 has 18 amino acids. CDR3 loop: CASSVGASGRHRGETQYF. DNA of the CDR3: TGTGCCAGCAGCGTAGGTGCTAGCGGGAGGCACCGGGGGGAGACCCAGTACTTC. The full variable domain, completed using reference TRBV9 and TRBJ2-5, is DSGVTQTPKHLITATGQRVTLRCSPRSGDLSVYWYQQSLDQGLQFLIQYYNGEERAKGNILERFSAQQFPDLHSELNLSSLELGDSALYFCASSVGASGRHRGETQYFGPGTRLLVL.

This clonotype was seen at least ten times. The chain combines TRBV11-2 with TRBJ2-6; D uncertain. Germline V gives CDR1 SGHAT, CDR2 FQNNGV. The CDR3 totals 14 residues. Trimming shortened V by 5 bases and J by 1 base, and 6 bases separated the two germline ends. CDR3 bases: TGTGCCAGCAGCCAAAATTCTGGGGCCAACGTCCTGACTTTC. It is translated as CASSQNSGANVLTF.

This clonotype occurred many times. The chain carries TRBV7-2 and TRBJ1-5; no clear D gene. Germline V gene sequence: CDR1 SGHTA, CDR2 FQGNSA. V lost 3 bases and J 5 bases, leaving 8 bases between the germline ends. There are 13 residues in the CDR3. Written as DNA, the CDR3 is TGTGCCAGCAGCTTTCAGAGAGATCAGCCCCAGCATTTT. It yields the protein CASSFQRDQPQHF.

This clonotype has only a few counts. The chain is built from TRBV6-1 and TRBJ2-7; TRBD2 matches 9 bases. Germline V gene sequence: CDR1 MNHNS, CDR2 SASEGT. V trimming: 6 bases; J trimming: 4 bases; junction bases outside the gene matches: 7. The CDR3 loop spans 14 amino acids. The CDR3 sequence: CASRASGTIYEQYF. The CDR3 bases are TGTGCCAGCAGGGCTAGCGGGACTATTTACGAGCAGTACTTC.

This clonotype was counted only a few times. V gene TRBV6-9 combines with J gene TRBJ2-1; TRBD2 matches 9 bases. Germline CDR1 reads MNHGY; CDR2 reads SVAAGI. Trimming at V came to 3 bases and at J to 8 bases, leaving 11 bases not matched to a gene. CDR3 length: 16 amino acids. This CDR3 is CASSYEGTSWAYEQFF. CDR3 nucleotide sequence: TGTGCCAGCAGTTACGAGGGGACTAGCTGGGCCTATGAGCAGTTCTTC.

In the case of this clonotype: A much larger clone is a single base away; this may be a read error. The V gene is TRBV7-3, the J gene TRBJ2-7; 8 bases agree with TRBD1. Germline V gene lookup returns CDR1 SGHTA and CDR2 FQGTGA. The V gene end was trimmed by 5 bases and the J gene end by 7 bases; junction bases not matched to a gene: 7. This CDR3 is 13 amino acids long. CDR3 DNA: TGTGCCAGCAGCGCCTGGACAGGGAAAGAGCAGTACTTC. Amino acid sequence: CASSAWTGKEQYF.

The V and J genes are TRBV28 and TRBJ2-1; D perhaps matches TRBD2 (6 bases). From germline, CDR1 is MDHEN and CDR2 SYDVKM. Trimming pared 7 bases from V and 8 bases from J, leaving 15 bases between. The CDR3 is made up of 13 amino acids. CDR3 in amino acids: CASTWGETDEQFF. The CDR3 DNA reads TGTGCCAGCACCTGGGGGGAAACGGATGAGCAGTTCTTC.

The chain carries TRBV20-1 and TRBJ1-3, with 7 bases lining up with TRBD1. Germline CDR1 is DFQATT and CDR2 is SNEGSKA (reference sequence). The junction had 13 bases not matched to a gene; V was cut back by 0 bases and J by 8 bases. This CDR3 is 16 amino acids long. CDR3 sequence: CSARDFQGDLGYTIYF. CDR3 nucleotides: TGCAGTGCTAGAGATTTCCAGGGGGATTTAGGATACACCATATATTTT.

This clonotype turned up a few times. J is TRBJ2-1 and V is TRBV5-6, with TRBD1 matching over 8 bases. The CDR3 contains 16 residues. Germline trimming cut 5 bases from V and 1 base from J; bases unmatched to any gene: 8. CDR1 SGHDT and CDR2 YYEEEE come from the germline V gene. Here the CDR3 reads CASRPPGTGSYNEQFF. The CDR3 DNA follows: TGTGCCAGCAGACCTCCCGGGACAGGTTCCTACAATGAGCAGTTCTTC.

This clonotype has ten or more counts. The rearrangement links TRBV2 to TRBJ2-1; D might be TRBD1 or TRBD2, each matching 5 bases. This CDR3 has 16 amino acids. V was clipped by 3 bases and J by 0 bases, with 12 bases between them. Germline loops: CDR1 SNHLY, CDR2 FYNNEI. The DNA for the CDR3 is TGTGCCAGCAGTGATGGGACCGGTAGCTCCTACAATGAGCAGTTCTTC. This gives the protein CASSDGTGSSYNEQFF. Filled out from reference TRBV2 and TRBJ2-1, the complete variable domain reads EPEVTQTPSHQVTQMGQEVILRCVPISNHLYFYWYRQILGQKVEFLVSFYNNEISEKSEIFDDQFSVERPDGSNFTLKIRSTKLEDSAMYFCASSDGTGSSYNEQFFGPGTRLTVL.

This rearrangement joins TRBV6-2 or TRBV6-3 to TRBJ2-1; TRBD2 agrees at 11 bases. The germline V gene has CDR1 MNHEY and CDR2 SVGEGT. With 6 bases clipped from V and 2 bases from J, the junction kept 6 bases outside the gene matches. CDR3 length equals 16 residues. DNA for the CDR3: TGTGCCAGCAGACTCGCACTAGCGGGAGCCTACAATGAGCAGTTCTTC. Its protein product is CASRLALAGAYNEQFF.

This clonotype was recorded at least ten times. The CDR3 loop is CSARDYEGGYEAFF. Here the CDR3 DNA reads TGCAGTGCTAGAGATTACGAAGGGGGCTATGAAGCTTTCTTT. The chain couples TRBV20-1 to TRBJ1-1, with 7 nucleotides matching TRBD1. CDR1 is DFQATT, CDR2 SNEGSKA, per germline (reference sequence). The CDR3 loop spans 14 amino acids. Trimming cost V 0 bases and J 7 bases; bases outside gene matches: 8.